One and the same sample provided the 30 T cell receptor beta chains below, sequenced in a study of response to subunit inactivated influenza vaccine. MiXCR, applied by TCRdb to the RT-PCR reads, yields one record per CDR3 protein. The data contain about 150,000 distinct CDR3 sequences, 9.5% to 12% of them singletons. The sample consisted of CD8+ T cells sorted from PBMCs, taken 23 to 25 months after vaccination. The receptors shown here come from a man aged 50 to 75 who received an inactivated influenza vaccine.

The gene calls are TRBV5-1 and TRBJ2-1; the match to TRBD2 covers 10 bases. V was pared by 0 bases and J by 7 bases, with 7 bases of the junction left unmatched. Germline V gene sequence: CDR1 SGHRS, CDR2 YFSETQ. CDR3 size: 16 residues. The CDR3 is CASSLEGLAGANEQFF. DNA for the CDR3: TGCGCCAGCAGCTTGGAGGGGCTAGCGGGGGCAAATGAGCAGTTCTTC. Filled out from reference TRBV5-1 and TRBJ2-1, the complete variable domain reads KAGVTQTPRYLIKTRGQQVTLSCSPISGHRSVSWYQQTPGQGLQFLFEYFSETQRNKGNFPGRFSGRQFSNSRSEMNVSTLELGDSALYLCASSLEGLAGANEQFFGPGTRLTVL.

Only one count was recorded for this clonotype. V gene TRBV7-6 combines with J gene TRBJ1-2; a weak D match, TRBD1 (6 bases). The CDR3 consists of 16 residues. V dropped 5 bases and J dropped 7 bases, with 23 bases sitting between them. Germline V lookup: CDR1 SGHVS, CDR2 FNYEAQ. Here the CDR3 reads CASSLLGASPFGGYTF. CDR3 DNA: TGTGCCAGCAGCCTTTTGGGGGCCTCCCCGTTTGGTGGCTACACCTTC.

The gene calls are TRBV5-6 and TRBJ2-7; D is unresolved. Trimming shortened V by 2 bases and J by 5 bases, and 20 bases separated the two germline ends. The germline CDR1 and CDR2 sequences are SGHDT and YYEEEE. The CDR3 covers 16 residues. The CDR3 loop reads CASSFFIRQHLDEQYF. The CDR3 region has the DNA TGTGCCAGCAGCTTTTTCATTCGACAACATTTGGACGAGCAGTACTTC.

The CDR3 DNA sequence: TGTGCCAGCGGCACCTTGGGGACCCAGTACTTC. Translated, it gives CASGTLGTQYF. The gene calls are TRBV12-3 or TRBV12-4 and TRBJ2-5; D gene uncertain. The CDR3 covers 11 residues. Between the trimmed V and J ends, which lost 8 bases and 7 bases, there was a span of 11 bases.

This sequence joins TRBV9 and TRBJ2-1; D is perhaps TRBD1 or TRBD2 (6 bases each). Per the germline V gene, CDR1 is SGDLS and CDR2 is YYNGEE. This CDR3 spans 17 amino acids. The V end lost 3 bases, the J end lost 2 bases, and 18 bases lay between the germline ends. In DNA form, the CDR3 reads TGTGCCAGCAGCGAGGGGGGTAGGGGGATCCCCTACAATGAGCAGTTCTTC. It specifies CASSEGGRGIPYNEQFF.

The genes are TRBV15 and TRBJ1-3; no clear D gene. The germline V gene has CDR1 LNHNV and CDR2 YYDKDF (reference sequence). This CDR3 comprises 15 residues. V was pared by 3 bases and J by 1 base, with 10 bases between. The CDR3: CATSSLRGSGNTIYF. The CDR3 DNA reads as TGTGCCACCAGCAGTCTCCGGGGATCTGGAAACACCATATATTTT.

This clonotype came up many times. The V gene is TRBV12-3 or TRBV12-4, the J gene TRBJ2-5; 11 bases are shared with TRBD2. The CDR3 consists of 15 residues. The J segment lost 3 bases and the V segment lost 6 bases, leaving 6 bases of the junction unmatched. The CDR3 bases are TGTGCCAGCAGCCATGTAGCGGGGGGGAAAGAGACCCAGTACTTC. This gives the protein CASSHVAGGKETQYF.

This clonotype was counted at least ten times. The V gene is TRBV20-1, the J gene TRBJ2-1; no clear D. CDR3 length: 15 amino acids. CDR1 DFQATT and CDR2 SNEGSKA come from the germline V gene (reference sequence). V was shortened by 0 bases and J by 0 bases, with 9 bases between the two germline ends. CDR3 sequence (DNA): TGCAGTGCTAGAGACCCGAGGAGCTCCTACAATGAGCAGTTCTTC. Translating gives CSARDPRSSYNEQFF.

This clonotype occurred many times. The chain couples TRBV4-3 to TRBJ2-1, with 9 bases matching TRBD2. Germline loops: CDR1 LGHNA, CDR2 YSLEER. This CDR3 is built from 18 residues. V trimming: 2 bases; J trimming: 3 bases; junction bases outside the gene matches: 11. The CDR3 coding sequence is TGCGCCAGCAGCCAACGATTAGCGGGAGAGAGAGTCTACAATGAGCAGTTCTTC. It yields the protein CASSQRLAGERVYNEQFF.

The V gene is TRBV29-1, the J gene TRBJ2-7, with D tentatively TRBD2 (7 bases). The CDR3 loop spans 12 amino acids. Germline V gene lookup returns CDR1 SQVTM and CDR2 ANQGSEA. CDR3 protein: CGAVGGANEQYF. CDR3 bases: TGCGGCGCCGTAGGGGGGGCCAACGAGCAGTACTTC.

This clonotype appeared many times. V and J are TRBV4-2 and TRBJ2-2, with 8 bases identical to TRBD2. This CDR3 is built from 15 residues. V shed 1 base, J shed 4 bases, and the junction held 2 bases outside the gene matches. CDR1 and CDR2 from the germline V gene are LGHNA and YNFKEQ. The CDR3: CASSQGTSGTGELFF. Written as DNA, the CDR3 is TGTGCCAGCAGCCAAGGAACTAGCGGCACCGGGGAGCTGTTTTTT.

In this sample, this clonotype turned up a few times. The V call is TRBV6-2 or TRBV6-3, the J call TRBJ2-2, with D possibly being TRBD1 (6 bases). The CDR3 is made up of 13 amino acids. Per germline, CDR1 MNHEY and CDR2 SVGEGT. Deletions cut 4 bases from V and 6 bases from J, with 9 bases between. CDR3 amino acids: CASSLGAPGELFF. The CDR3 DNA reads TGTGCCAGCAGTTTGGGGGCCCCCGGGGAGCTGTTTTTT.

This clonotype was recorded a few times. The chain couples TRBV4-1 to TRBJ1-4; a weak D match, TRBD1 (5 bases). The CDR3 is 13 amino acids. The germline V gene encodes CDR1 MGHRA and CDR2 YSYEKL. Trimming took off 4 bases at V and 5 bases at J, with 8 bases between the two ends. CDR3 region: CASSPGTNEKLFF. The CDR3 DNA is TGCGCCAGCAGCCCCGGGACCAATGAAAAACTGTTTTTT.

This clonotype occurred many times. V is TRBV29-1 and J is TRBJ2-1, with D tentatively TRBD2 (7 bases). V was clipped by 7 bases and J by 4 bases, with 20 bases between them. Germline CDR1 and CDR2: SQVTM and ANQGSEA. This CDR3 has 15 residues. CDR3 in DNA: TGCAGCGCGGTACCGACAAGGGGGGGATACAATGAGCAGTTCTTC. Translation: CSAVPTRGGYNEQFF.

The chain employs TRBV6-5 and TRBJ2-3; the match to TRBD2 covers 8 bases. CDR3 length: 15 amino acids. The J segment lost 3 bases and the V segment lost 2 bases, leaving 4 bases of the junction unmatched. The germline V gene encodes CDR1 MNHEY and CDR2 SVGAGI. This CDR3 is CASSYASGSTDTQYF. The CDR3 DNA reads TGTGCCAGCAGTTACGCCAGCGGGAGTACAGATACGCAGTATTTT.

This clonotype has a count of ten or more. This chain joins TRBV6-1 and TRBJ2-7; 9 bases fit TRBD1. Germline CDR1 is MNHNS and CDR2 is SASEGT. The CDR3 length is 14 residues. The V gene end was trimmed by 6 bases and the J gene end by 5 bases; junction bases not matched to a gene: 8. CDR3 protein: CASSSGRTGDEQYF. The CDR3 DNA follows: TGTGCCAGCAGCTCCGGCCGGACAGGGGACGAGCAGTACTTC.

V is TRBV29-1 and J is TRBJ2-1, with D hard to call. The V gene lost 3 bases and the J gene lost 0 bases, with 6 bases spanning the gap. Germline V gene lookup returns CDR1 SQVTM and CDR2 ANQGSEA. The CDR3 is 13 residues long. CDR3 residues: CSVDPSSYNEQFF. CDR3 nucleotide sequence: TGCAGCGTTGATCCTAGCTCCTACAATGAGCAGTTCTTC.

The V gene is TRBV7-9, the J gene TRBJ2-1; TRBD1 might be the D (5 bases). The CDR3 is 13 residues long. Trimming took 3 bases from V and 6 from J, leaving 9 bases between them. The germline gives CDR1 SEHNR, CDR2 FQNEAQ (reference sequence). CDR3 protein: CASSFGHLNEQFF. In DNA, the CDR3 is TGTGCCAGCAGCTTCGGACATCTCAATGAGCAGTTCTTC. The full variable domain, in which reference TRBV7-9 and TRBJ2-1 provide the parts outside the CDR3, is DTGVSQNPRHKITKRGQNVTFRCDPISEHNRLYWYRQTLGQGPEFLTYFQNEAQLEKSRLLSDRFSAERPKGSFSTLEIQRTEQGDSAMYLCASSFGHLNEQFFGPGTRLTVL.

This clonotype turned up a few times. CDR3 region: CSVGGQGYRETQYF. Here the CDR3 DNA reads TGCAGCGTGGGGGGACAGGGGTATCGGGAGACCCAGTACTTC. The genes are TRBV29-1 and TRBJ2-5; 10 bases align to TRBD1. The germline V gene has CDR1 SQVTM and CDR2 ANQGSEA. The CDR3 consists of 14 residues. The J segment lost 5 bases and the V segment lost 6 bases, leaving 9 bases of the junction unmatched.

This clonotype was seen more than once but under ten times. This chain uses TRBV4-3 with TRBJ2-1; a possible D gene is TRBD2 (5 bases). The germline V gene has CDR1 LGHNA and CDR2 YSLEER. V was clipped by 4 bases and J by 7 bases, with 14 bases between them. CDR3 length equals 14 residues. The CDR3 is CASSPGYKGNEQFF. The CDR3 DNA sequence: TGCGCCAGCAGCCCGGGATATAAAGGGAATGAGCAGTTCTTC.

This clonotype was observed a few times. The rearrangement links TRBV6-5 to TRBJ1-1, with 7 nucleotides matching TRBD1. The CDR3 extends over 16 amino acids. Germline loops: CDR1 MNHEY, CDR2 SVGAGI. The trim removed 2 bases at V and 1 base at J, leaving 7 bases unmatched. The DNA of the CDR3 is TGTGCCAGCAGTTACCGTCAGGGGGAATGGAACACTGAAGCTTTCTTT. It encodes CASSYRQGEWNTEAFF.

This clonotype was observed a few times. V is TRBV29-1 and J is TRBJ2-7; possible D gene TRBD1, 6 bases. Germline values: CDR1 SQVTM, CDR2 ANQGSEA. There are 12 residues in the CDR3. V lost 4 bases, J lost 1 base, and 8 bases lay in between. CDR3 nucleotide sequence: TGCAGCGTTGGGCAGGGGTCCTACGAGCAGTACTTC. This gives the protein CSVGQGSYEQYF.

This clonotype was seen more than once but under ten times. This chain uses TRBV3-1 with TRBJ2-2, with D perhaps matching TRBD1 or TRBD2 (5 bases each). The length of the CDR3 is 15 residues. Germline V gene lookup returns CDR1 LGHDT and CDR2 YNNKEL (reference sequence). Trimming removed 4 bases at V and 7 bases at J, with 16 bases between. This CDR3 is CASSLVGTDHGELFF. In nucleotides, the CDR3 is TGTGCCAGCAGCCTAGTAGGGACCGACCACGGGGAGCTGTTTTTT.

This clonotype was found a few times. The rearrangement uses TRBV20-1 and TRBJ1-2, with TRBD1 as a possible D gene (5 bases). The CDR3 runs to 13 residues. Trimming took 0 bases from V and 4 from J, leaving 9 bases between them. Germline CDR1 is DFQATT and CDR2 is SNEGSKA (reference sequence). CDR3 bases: TGCAGTGCTAGAGATCCGGGGGTCTATGGCTACACCTTC. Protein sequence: CSARDPGVYGYTF.

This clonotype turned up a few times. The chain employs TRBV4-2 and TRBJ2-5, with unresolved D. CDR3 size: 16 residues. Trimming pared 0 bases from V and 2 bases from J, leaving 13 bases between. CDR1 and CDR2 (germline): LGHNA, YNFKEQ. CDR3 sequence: CASSQEERAVQETQYF. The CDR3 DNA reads TGTGCCAGCAGCCAAGAGGAACGGGCTGTACAAGAGACCCAGTACTTC.

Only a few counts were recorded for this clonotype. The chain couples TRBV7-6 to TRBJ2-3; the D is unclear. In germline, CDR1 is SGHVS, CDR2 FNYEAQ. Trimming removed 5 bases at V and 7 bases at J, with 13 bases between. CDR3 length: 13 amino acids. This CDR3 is CASSPGALHTQYF. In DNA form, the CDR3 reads TGTGCCAGCAGCCCGGGCGCTTTGCATACGCAGTATTTT. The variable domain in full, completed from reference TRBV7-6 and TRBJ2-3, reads GAGVSQSPRYKVTKRGQDVALRCDPISGHVSLYWYRQALGQGPEFLTYFNYEAQQDKSGLPNDRFSAERPEGSISTLTIQRTEQRDSAMYRCASSPGALHTQYFGPGTRLTVL.

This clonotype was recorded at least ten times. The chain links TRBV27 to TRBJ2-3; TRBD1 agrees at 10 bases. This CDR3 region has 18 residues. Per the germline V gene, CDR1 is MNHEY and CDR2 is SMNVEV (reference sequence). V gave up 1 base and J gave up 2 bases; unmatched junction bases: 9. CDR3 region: CASSLFGATGGLTDTQYF. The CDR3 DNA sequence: TGTGCCAGCAGTTTATTTGGGGCGACAGGGGGCCTCACAGATACGCAGTATTTT.

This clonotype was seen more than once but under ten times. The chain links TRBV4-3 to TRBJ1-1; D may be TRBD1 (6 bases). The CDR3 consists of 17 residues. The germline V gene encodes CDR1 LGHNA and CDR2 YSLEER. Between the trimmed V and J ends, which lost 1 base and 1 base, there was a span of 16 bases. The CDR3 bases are TGCGCCAGCAGCCAAGTGGACAGCTCATATAAGAACACTGAAGCTTTCTTT. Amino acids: CASSQVDSSYKNTEAFF.

The CDR3 coding sequence is TGTGCCATACGTCTGGTAGCCAAAAACATTCAGTACTTC. Encoded protein: CAIRLVAKNIQYF. The chain recombines TRBV11-2 with TRBJ2-4; unclear D gene. V was trimmed by 10 bases and J by 0 bases, leaving 10 bases between them. Germline CDR1 and CDR2: SGHAT and FQNNGV. The CDR3 length is 13 residues. Combining the CDR3 with reference TRBV11-2 and TRBJ2-4 gives the whole variable domain EAGVAQSPRYKIIEKRQSVAFWCNPISGHATLYWYQQILGQGPKLLIQFQNNGVVDDSQLPKDRFSAERLKGVDSTLKIQPAKLEDSAVYLCAIRLVAKNIQYFGAGTRLSVL.

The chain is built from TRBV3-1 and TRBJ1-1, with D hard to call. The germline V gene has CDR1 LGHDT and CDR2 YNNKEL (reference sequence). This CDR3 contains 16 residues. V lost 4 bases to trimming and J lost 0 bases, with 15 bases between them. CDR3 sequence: CASSPYPQNMNTEAFF. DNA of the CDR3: TGTGCCAGCAGCCCGTACCCACAGAACATGAACACTGAAGCTTTCTTT.